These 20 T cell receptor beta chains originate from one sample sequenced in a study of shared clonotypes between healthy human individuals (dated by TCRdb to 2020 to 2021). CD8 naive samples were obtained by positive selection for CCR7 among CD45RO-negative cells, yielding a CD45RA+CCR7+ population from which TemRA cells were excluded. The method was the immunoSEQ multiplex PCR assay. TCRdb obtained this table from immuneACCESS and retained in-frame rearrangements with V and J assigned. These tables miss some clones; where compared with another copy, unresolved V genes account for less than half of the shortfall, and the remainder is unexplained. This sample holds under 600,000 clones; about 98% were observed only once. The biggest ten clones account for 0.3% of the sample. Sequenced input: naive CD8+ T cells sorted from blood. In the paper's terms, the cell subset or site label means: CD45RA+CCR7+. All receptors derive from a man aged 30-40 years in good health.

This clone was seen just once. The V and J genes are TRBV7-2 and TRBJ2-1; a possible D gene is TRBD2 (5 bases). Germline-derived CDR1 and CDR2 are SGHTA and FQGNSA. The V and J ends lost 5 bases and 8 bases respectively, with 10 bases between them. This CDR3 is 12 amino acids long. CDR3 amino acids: CASSTSFHEQFF. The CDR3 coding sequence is TGTGCCAGCAGCACTAGTTTCCATGAGCAGTTCTTC.

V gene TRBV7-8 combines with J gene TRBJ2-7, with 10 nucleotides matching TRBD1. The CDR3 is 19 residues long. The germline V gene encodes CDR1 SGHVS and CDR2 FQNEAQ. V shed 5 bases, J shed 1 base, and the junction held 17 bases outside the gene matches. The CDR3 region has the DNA TGTGCCAGCAGCACTAGCCGGGACAGGGGCCCAGAAAGGTCCTACGAGCAGTACTTC. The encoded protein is CASSTSRDRGPERSYEQYF. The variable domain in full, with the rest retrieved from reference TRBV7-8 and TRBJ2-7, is GAGVSQSPRYKVAKRGQDVALRCDPISGHVSLFWYQQALGQGPEFLTYFQNEAQLDKSGLPSDRFFAERPEGSVSTLKIQRTQQEDSAVYLCASSTSRDRGPERSYEQYFGPGTRLTVT.

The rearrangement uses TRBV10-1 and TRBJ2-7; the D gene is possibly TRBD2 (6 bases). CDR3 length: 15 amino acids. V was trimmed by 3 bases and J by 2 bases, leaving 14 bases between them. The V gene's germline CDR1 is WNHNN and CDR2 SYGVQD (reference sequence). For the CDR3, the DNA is TGCGCCAGCAGTGATGAATTCGGGGGTACCTACGAGCAGTACTTC. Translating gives CASSDEFGGTYEQYF.

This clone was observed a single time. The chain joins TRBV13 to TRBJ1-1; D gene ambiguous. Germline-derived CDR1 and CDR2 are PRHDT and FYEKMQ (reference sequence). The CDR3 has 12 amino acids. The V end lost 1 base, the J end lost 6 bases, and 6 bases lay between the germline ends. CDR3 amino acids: CASSLVMSEAFF. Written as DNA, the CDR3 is TGTGCCAGCAGCTTAGTTATGTCTGAAGCTTTCTTT.

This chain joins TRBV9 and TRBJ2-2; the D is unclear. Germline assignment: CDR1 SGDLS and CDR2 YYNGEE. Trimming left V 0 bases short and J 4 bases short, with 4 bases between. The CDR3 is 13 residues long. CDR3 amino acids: CASSVASTGELFF. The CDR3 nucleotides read TGTGCCAGCAGCGTAGCCAGCACCGGGGAGCTGTTTTTT.

CDR3 loop: CASSLTRGQRTEAFF. Written as DNA, the CDR3 is TGCGCCAGCAGCTTGACGAGGGGGCAGAGGACTGAAGCTTTCTTT. The J gene is TRBJ1-1, the V gene TRBV5-1; 7 bases agree with TRBD1. The CDR3 spans 15 residues. CDR1 and CDR2 from the germline V gene are SGHRS and YFSETQ. V dropped 1 base and J dropped 5; count of bases not matched to a gene: 8.

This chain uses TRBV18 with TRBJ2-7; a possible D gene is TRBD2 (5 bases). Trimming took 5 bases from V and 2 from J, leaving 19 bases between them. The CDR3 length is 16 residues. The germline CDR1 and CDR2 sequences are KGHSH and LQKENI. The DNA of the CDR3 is TGTGCCAGCTCATTGAGAGGAGGAACGAAAACCTACGAGCAGTACTTC. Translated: CASSLRGGTKTYEQYF. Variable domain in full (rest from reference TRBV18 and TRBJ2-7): NAGVMQNPRHLVRRRGQEARLRCSPMKGHSHVYWYRQLPEEGLKFMVYLQKENIIDESGMPKERFSAEFPKEGPSILRIQQVVRGDSAAYFCASSLRGGTKTYEQYFGPGTRLTVT.

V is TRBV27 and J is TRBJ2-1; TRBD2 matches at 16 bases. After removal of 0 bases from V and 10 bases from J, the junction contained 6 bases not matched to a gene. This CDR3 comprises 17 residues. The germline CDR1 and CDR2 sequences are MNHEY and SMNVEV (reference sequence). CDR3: CASSLSPPGLAGGEQFF. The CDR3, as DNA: TGTGCCAGCAGTTTATCCCCTCCGGGACTAGCGGGAGGGGAGCAGTTCTTC.

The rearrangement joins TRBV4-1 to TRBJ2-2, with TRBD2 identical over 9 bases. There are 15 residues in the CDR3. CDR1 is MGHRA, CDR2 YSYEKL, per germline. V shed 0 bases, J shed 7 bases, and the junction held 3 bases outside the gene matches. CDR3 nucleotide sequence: TGCGCCAGCAGCCAAGATCAACTAGCGGGCGGGGAGCTGTTTTTT. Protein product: CASSQDQLAGGELFF.

CDR3 sequence reads: CASSLGDSLEAFF. The CDR3 nucleotides are TGTGCCAGCAGCTTAGGGGACAGCTTAGAAGCTTTCTTT. The chain is built from TRBV7-6 and TRBJ1-1; 7 bases line up with TRBD1. This CDR3 has 13 residues. Germline assignment: CDR1 SGHVS and CDR2 FNYEAQ. J gave up 8 bases and V 1 base, and 4 bases lay outside the gene matches.

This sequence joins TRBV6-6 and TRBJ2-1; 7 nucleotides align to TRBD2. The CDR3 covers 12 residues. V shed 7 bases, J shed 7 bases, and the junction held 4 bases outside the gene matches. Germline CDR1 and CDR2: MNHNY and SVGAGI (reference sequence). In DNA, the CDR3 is TGTGCCAGCACCTGGGGGGGTAATGAGCAGTTCTTC. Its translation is CASTWGGNEQFF.

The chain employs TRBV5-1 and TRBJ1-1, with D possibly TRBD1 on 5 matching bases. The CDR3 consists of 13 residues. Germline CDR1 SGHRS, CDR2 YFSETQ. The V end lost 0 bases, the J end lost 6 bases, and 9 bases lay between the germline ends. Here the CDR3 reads CASSLEGSPEAFF. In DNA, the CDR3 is TGCGCCAGCAGCTTGGAGGGGTCTCCTGAAGCTTTCTTT.

The CDR3 DNA follows: TGCAGTGAGCCCCCGACACATGAGCAGTTCTTC. It yields the protein CSEPPTHEQFF. The gene calls are TRBV20-1 and TRBJ2-1, with D unclear. Trimming pared 7 bases from V and 8 bases from J, leaving 12 bases between. Germline V gene sequence: CDR1 DFQATT, CDR2 SNEGSKA (reference sequence). This CDR3 spans 11 amino acids.

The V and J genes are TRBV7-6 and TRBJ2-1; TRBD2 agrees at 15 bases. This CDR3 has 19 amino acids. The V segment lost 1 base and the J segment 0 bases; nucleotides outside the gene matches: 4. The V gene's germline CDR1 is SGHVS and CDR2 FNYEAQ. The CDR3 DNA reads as TGTGCCAGCAGCTTAGTGGGACTAGCGGGAGGCAGCTCCTACAATGAGCAGTTCTTC. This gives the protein CASSLVGLAGGSSYNEQFF. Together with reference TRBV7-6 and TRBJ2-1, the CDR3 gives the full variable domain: GAGVSQSPRYKVTKRGQDVALRCDPISGHVSLYWYRQALGQGPEFLTYFNYEAQQDKSGLPNDRFSAERPEGSISTLTIQRTEQRDSAMYRCASSLVGLAGGSSYNEQFFGPGTRLTVL.

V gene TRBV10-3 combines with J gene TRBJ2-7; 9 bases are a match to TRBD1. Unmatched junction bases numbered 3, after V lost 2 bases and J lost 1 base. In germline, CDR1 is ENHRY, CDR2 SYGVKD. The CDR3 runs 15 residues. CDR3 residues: CAISEPDRGSYEQYF. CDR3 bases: TGTGCCATCAGTGAGCCGGACAGGGGATCCTACGAGCAGTACTTC.

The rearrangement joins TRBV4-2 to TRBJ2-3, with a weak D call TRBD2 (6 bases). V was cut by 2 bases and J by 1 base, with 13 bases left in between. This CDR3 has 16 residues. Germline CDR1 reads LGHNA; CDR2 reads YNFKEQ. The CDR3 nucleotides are TGTGCCAGCAGCCAACGTCTAGCGCGGGGCACAGATACGCAGTATTTT. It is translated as CASSQRLARGTDTQYF.

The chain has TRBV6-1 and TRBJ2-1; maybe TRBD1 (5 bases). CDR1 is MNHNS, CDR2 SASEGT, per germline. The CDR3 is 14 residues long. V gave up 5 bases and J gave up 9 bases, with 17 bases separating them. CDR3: CASSMDKGVGEQFF. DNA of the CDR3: TGTGCCAGCAGTATGGACAAGGGCGTGGGTGAGCAGTTCTTC.

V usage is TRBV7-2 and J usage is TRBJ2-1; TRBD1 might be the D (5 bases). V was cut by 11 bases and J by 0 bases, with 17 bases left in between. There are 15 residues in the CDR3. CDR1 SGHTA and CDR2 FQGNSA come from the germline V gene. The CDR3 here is CASTPGRVSYNEQFF. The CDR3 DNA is TGTGCCTCGACCCCAGGCAGGGTCTCCTACAATGAGCAGTTCTTC.

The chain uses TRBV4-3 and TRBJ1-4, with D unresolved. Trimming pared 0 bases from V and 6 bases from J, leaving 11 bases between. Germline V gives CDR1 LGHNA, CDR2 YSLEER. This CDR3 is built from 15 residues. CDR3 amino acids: CASSQDSAGDEKLFF. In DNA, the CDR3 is TGCGCCAGCAGCCAAGATTCAGCAGGAGATGAAAAACTGTTTTTT.

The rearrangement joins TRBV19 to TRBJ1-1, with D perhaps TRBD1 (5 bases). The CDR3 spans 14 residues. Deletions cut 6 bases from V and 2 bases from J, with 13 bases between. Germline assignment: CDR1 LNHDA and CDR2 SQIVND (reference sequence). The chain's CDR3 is CASSPPGINTEAFF. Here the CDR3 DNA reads TGTGCCAGTAGCCCCCCAGGGATTAACACTGAAGCTTTCTTT.